A single sample is the source of the 9 T cell receptor beta chains below, sequenced in a study of T cells in Graves' hyperthyroidism and ophthalmopathy. Regions amplified from RNA transcripts were the TCR beta CDR3 regions. A set of HTBI primers served as the primers for a first-round RT-PCR of the TCR CDR3. MiXCR, run by TCRdb on the multiplex PCR reads, gives a single entry per CDR3 protein. Of hundreds of thousands of distinct CDR3 sequences in the sample, about 45% were seen once. The material sequenced was peripheral blood or thyroid tissue (not recorded which). The source of these receptors is an adult man with Graves' disease, either hyperthyroidism or ophthalmopathy (not recorded which).

This chain connects TRBV7-3 to TRBJ2-7; tentatively, D is TRBD1 (6 bases). Germline V gives CDR1 SGHTA, CDR2 FQGTGA. The ends were cut back, 2 bases at V and 2 bases at J, with 16 bases in the middle. The CDR3 covers 16 residues. CDR3 in DNA: TGTGCCAGCAGCTTATATGGGGGCGGAGACACCTACGAGCAGTACTTC. It translates to CASSLYGGGDTYEQYF. The variable domain in full, completed from reference TRBV7-3 and TRBJ2-7, reads GAGVSQTPSNKVTEKGKYVELRCDPISGHTALYWYRQSLGQGPEFLIYFQGTGAADDSGLPNDRFFAVRPEGSVSTLKIQRTERGDSAVYLCASSLYGGGDTYEQYFGPGTRLTVT.

The J gene is TRBJ2-7, the V gene TRBV20-1; D is possibly TRBD2 (6 bases). Between the trimmed V and J ends, which lost 2 bases and 3 bases, there was a span of 11 bases. Germline V gene lookup returns CDR1 DFQATT and CDR2 SNEGSKA (reference sequence). The CDR3 is 13 amino acids. Written as DNA, the CDR3 is TGCAGTGCTAGAAGGAGGGCCGACTACGAGCAGTACTTC. As protein: CSARRRADYEQYF.

The sample holds many counts of this clonotype. This sequence joins TRBV19 and TRBJ1-2; D is unresolved. The germline V gene has CDR1 LNHDA and CDR2 SQIVND (reference sequence). CDR3 length: 12 residues. Trimming pared 5 bases from V and 3 bases from J, leaving 7 bases between. CDR3 in DNA: TGTGCCAGTAGTCGAGGACACTATGGCTACACCTTC. It translates to CASSRGHYGYTF.

V gene TRBV7-3 combines with J gene TRBJ1-2; D possibly corresponds to TRBD1 (5 bases). Trimming took 6 bases from V and 4 from J, leaving 18 bases between them. Looked up from germline, CDR1 is SGHTA and CDR2 is FQGTGA. The CDR3 has 15 residues. The CDR3 coding sequence is TGTGCCAGCAGTTCATCCCAGGGATCCTTCTATGGCTACACCTTC. Amino acids: CASSSSQGSFYGYTF.

To note about this clonotype: A single base separates this from a much larger clone, so it may be a read error. The CDR3 reads CASSERVGGSSGNTIYF. In DNA form, the CDR3 reads TGTGCCAGCAGTGAGCGGGTAGGGGGTTCGTCTGGAAACACCATATATTTT. The chain is built from TRBV6-1 and TRBJ1-3, with D perhaps TRBD1 (6 bases). Per germline, CDR1 MNHNS and CDR2 SASEGT. The CDR3 is 17 amino acids. V lost 3 bases and J lost 1, with 16 bases in between.

In this sample, this clonotype turned up a few times. The chain links TRBV20-1 to TRBJ1-4; D gene ambiguous. CDR1 is DFQATT, CDR2 SNEGSKA, per germline (reference sequence). CDR3 size: 13 residues. V lost 3 bases, J lost 7 bases, and 12 bases lay in between. CDR3 in DNA: TGCAGTGCTAGTGACACCTGGGGTGAAAAACTGTTTTTT. Amino acid sequence: CSASDTWGEKLFF.

The table lists this clonotype with a few counts. The chain links TRBV20-1 to TRBJ1-5; 8 nucleotides align to TRBD1. Per germline, CDR1 DFQATT and CDR2 SNEGSKA (reference sequence). Trimming cost V 6 bases and J 9 bases; bases outside gene matches: 10. The CDR3 covers 13 residues. Here the CDR3 reads CSAKTGAGLPQHF. Written as DNA, the CDR3 is TGCAGTGCCAAGACAGGGGCGGGTCTGCCCCAGCATTTT.

The chain links TRBV15 to TRBJ2-7, with 8 nucleotides matching TRBD2. There are 13 residues in the CDR3. Trimming cost V 1 base and J 7 bases; bases outside gene matches: 3. CDR1 is LNHNV and CDR2 is YYDKDF in the germline V gene (reference sequence). DNA for the CDR3: TGTGCCACCAGCAGAGCGGGGGGGTGGGAGCAGTACTTC. Translation gives CATSRAGGWEQYF.

This clonotype was detected a few times. The J gene is TRBJ1-5, the V gene TRBV7-2; 10 nucleotides match TRBD1. The V and J ends lost 6 bases and 0 bases, in that order; junction bases with no gene match: 17. The germline gives CDR1 SGHTA, CDR2 FQGNSA. CDR3 length equals 20 residues. This CDR3 reads CASSDSFGTGDFYSNQPQHF. The DNA for the CDR3 is TGTGCCAGCAGTGACTCATTCGGGACAGGGGACTTCTATAGCAATCAGCCCCAGCATTTT.